These 15 T cell receptor beta chains originate from one sample sequenced in a study of blood T cell repertoires in COVID-19 (TCRdb year 2020). Library preparation used the immunoSEQ multiplex PCR assay. Held by TCRdb, this immuneACCESS table contains in-frame sequences only and omits some clones. Under half of the omission traces to an unresolved V gene where checked; the cause of the rest is unknown. In this sample the table shows 140,000 to 150,000 clones, roughly 86% of which occur a single time. Over 0.75% of the sample lies in the top ten. Sequenced sample: peripheral blood. The receptors were gathered from a woman in her 50s with acute or convalescent COVID-19.

The chain recombines TRBV4-1 with TRBJ2-7, with TRBD1 matching over 8 bases. Germline V gives CDR1 MGHRA, CDR2 YSYEKL. Trimming cost V 4 bases and J 6 bases; bases outside gene matches: 14. CDR3 length: 16 residues. The CDR3 is CASSPSTTGGPLEQYF. Here the CDR3 DNA reads TGCGCCAGCAGCCCATCAACCACAGGGGGTCCCCTCGAGCAGTACTTC.

V usage is TRBV5-4 and J usage is TRBJ2-3; 9 bases are shared with TRBD1. The germline V gene encodes CDR1 SGHNT and CDR2 YYREEE (reference sequence). V gave up 1 base and J gave up 1 base; unmatched junction bases: 4. The CDR3 sequence is 16 residues long. CDR3 nucleotides: TGTGCCAGCAGCTTGTCCAGGGACAGGGGCACAGATACGCAGTATTTT. This sequence encodes CASSLSRDRGTDTQYF.

The V and J genes are TRBV7-9 and TRBJ2-4; D is ambiguous. CDR1 and CDR2 (germline): SEHNR, FQNEAQ (reference sequence). There are 16 residues in the CDR3. V was shortened by 1 base and J by 0 bases, with 10 bases between the two germline ends. As DNA, the CDR3 is TGTGCCAGCAGCTTAGGGCCGGGTCTAGCCAAAAACATTCAGTACTTC. As protein: CASSLGPGLAKNIQYF.

This CDR3 is CASSPAGMNTEAFF. The CDR3, as DNA: TGTGCCAGCTCACCAGCAGGGATGAACACTGAAGCTTTCTTT. The rearrangement joins TRBV18 to TRBJ1-1, with D perhaps TRBD1 (5 bases). CDR3 size: 14 residues. Germline V gene sequence: CDR1 KGHSH, CDR2 LQKENI. V was trimmed by 2 bases and J by 0 bases, leaving 7 bases between them.

This clone came up a few times. This chain links TRBV3-1 (or the pseudogene TRBV3-2) with TRBJ1-2; TRBD1 matches at 8 bases. The CDR3 runs to 13 residues. From germline, CDR1 is LGHDT and CDR2 YNNKEL (reference sequence). Losses at the gene ends were 4 bases for V and 5 bases for J; bases not matched to a gene: 3. The CDR3 bases are TGTGCCAGCAGCCTGGGACAGGAGTATGGCTACACCTTC. Its protein is CASSLGQEYGYTF.

The V gene is TRBV5-1, the J gene TRBJ2-7; 10 bases are a match to TRBD1. This CDR3 region has 15 residues. Looked up from germline, CDR1 is SGHRS and CDR2 is YFSETQ. V trimming: 0 bases; J trimming: 2 bases; junction bases outside the gene matches: 2. The CDR3 region has the DNA TGCGCCAGCAGCTTGGGGACAGGGGGGGCCTACGAGCAGTACTTC. It is translated as CASSLGTGGAYEQYF. Combining the CDR3 with reference TRBV5-1 and TRBJ2-7 gives the whole variable domain KAGVTQTPRYLIKTRGQQVTLSCSPISGHRSVSWYQQTPGQGLQFLFEYFSETQRNKGNFPGRFSGRQFSNSRSEMNVSTLELGDSALYLCASSLGTGGAYEQYFGPGTRLTVT.

The rearrangement uses TRBV29-1 and TRBJ2-1, with 9 positions matching TRBD1. Trimming at V came to 7 bases and at J to 1 base, leaving 8 bases not matched to a gene. Germline V CDR1 and CDR2: SQVTM, ANQGSEA. The CDR3 consists of 15 residues. CDR3: CSAVGQGFSYNEQFF. CDR3 in DNA: TGCAGCGCCGTCGGACAGGGGTTTTCCTACAATGAGCAGTTCTTC.

This chain joins TRBV5-1 and TRBJ1-4; D may be TRBD1 (5 bases). The CDR3 spans 15 residues. Germline V CDR1 and CDR2: SGHRS, YFSETQ. V lost 0 bases, J lost 7 bases, and 13 bases lay in between. For the CDR3, the DNA is TGCGCCAGCAGCTTGGAGATGCAGGGCGGTGAAAAACTGTTTTTT. Protein product: CASSLEMQGGEKLFF.

The chain employs TRBV3-1 (or the pseudogene TRBV3-2) and TRBJ2-1; 8 nucleotides line up with TRBD2. Trimming took 0 bases from V and 8 from J; bases not matched to a gene: 9. CDR1 and CDR2 (germline): LGHDT, YNNKEL (reference sequence). The CDR3 has 16 residues. The CDR3 DNA is TGTGCCAGCAGCCAAGATCGGGGGGGACCTTGGGATGAGCAGTTCTTC. This gives the protein CASSQDRGGPWDEQFF.

The V call is TRBV10-1, the J call TRBJ2-7, with D possibly TRBD2 on 6 matching bases. Between the trimmed V and J ends, which lost 2 bases and 5 bases, there was a span of 16 bases. CDR1 is WNHNN and CDR2 is SYGVQD in the germline V gene (reference sequence). The CDR3 extends over 15 amino acids. The CDR3 region is CASSEGGTARDEQYF. CDR3 nucleotide sequence: TGCGCCAGCAGTGAGGGCGGGACCGCCAGGGACGAGCAGTACTTC.

The CDR3 DNA sequence: TGTGCCAGCAGCCAAGACTTGGAGGCGAACTATGGCTACACCTTC. Residues: CASSQDLEANYGYTF. The chain is built from TRBV14 and TRBJ1-2; D not resolved. This CDR3 is 15 amino acids long. Germline loops: CDR1 SGHDN, CDR2 FVKESK. Trimming shortened V by 0 bases and J by 2 bases, and 10 bases separated the two germline ends.

The gene calls are TRBV6-2 or TRBV6-3 and TRBJ1-5, with no clear D. The CDR3 spans 14 residues. The V and J ends lost 2 bases and 7 bases respectively, with 12 bases between them. CDR1 and CDR2 from the germline V gene are MNHEY and SVGEGT. CDR3 in amino acids: CASSYVDSGQPQHF. In nucleotides, the CDR3 is TGTGCCAGCAGTTACGTAGACTCCGGCCAGCCCCAGCATTTT.

The J gene is TRBJ2-1, the V gene TRBV27, with 10 bases lining up with TRBD2. CDR1 is MNHEY, CDR2 SMNVEV, per germline (reference sequence). This CDR3 has 15 amino acids. J gave up 3 bases and V 5 bases, and 4 bases lay outside the gene matches. The CDR3 region has the DNA TGTGCCAGCAGTCATACTAGCGGGAACTACAATGAGCAGTTCTTC. This codes for CASSHTSGNYNEQFF.

The chain is built from TRBV19 and TRBJ1-3; unclear D gene. The germline V and J ends were trimmed by 1 base and 0 bases, with 7 bases remaining between them. In germline, CDR1 is LNHDA, CDR2 SQIVND (reference sequence). This CDR3 region has 15 residues. This chain's CDR3 is CASSIAVYSGNTIYF. The CDR3 DNA reads as TGTGCCAGTAGTATAGCGGTTTACTCTGGAAACACCATATATTTT.

V is TRBV7-3 and J is TRBJ2-2, with 9 bases identical to TRBD1. V trimming: 2 bases; J trimming: 7 bases; junction bases outside the gene matches: 2. CDR1 is SGHTA, CDR2 FQGTGA, per germline. CDR3 length equals 14 residues. The CDR3 coding sequence is TGTGCCAGCAGCTTAGACAGGGGGTTCGGGGAGCTGTTTTTT. This sequence encodes CASSLDRGFGELFF.